The subject of this entry is one TCR beta chain. This sample is part of a study of CD8 T cells in Susac syndrome. Reverse transcription of roughly 0.5 to 1 ug RNA was performed with random hexamers. TCRdb ran MiXCR on the immunoSEQ multiplex PCR reads and lists one entry per CDR3 protein. The sample consists of about 150,000 distinct CDR3 sequences, around 95% of them appearing once. V gave up 5 bases and J gave up 5 bases, with 15 bases separating them. Germline V CDR1 and CDR2: SEHNR, FQNEAQ (reference sequence). The CDR3 has 15 residues. The TCR comes from a human donor with Susac syndrome. Sequenced material: CD4+ T cells from PBMCs. J is TRBJ1-4 and V is TRBV7-9, with D perhaps TRBD1 (5 bases). CDR3 nucleotides: TGTGCCAGCAGCCGCCGGGACTATGTCAATGAAAAACTGTTTTTT. Encoded protein: CASSRRDYVNEKLFF. Drawing the rest from reference TRBV7-9 and TRBJ1-4, the complete variable domain is DTGVSQNPRHKITKRGQNVTFRCDPISEHNRLYWYRQTLGQGPEFLTYFQNEAQLEKSRLLSDRFSAERPKGSFSTLEIQRTEQGDSAMYLCASSRRDYVNEKLFFGSGTQLSVL.